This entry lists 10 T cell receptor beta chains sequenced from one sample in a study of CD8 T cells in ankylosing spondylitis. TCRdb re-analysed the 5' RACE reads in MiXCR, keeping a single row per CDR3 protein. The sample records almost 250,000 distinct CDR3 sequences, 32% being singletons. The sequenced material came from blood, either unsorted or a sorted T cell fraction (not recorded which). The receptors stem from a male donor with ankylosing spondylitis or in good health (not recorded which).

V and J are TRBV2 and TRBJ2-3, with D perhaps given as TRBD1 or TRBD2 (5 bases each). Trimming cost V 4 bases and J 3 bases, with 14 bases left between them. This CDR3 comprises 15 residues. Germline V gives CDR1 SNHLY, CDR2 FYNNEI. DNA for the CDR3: TGTGCCAGCAGTGGAATCCAGGGACGGACAGATACGCAGTATTTT. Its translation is CASSGIQGRTDTQYF.

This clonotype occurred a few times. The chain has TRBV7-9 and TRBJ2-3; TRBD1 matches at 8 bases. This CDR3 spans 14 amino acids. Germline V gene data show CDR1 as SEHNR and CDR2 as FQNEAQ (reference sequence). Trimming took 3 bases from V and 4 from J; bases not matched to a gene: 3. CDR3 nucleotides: TGTGCCAGCAGCTTGTCACAGGGGGCAGATACGCAGTATTTT. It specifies CASSLSQGADTQYF.

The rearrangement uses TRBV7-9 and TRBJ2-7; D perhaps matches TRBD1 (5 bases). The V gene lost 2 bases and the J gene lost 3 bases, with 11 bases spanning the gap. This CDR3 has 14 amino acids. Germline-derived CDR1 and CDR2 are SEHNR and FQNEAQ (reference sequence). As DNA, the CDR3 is TGTGCCAGCAGCTTATCGGTACAGGTCTACGAGCAGTACTTC. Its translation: CASSLSVQVYEQYF.

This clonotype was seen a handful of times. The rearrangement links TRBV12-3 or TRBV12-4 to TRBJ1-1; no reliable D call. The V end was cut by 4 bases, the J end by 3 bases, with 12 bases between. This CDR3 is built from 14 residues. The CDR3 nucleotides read TGTGCCAGCAGTTCCCGCGGTGGGGACACTGAAGCTTTCTTT. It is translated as CASSSRGGDTEAFF.

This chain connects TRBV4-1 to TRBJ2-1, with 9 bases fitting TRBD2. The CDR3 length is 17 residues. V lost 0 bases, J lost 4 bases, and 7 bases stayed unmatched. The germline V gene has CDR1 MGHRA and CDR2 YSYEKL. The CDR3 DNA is TGCGCCAGCAGCCAAGATTACCCGACTAGCGGATACAATGAGCAGTTCTTC. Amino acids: CASSQDYPTSGYNEQFF.

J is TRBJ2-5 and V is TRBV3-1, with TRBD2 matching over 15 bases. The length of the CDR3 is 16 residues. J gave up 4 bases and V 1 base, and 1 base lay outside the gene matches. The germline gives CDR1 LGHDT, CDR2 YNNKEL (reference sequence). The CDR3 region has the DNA TGTGCCAGCAGCCAAGGGACTAGCGGGGGGGCAGAGACCCAGTACTTC. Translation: CASSQGTSGGAETQYF.

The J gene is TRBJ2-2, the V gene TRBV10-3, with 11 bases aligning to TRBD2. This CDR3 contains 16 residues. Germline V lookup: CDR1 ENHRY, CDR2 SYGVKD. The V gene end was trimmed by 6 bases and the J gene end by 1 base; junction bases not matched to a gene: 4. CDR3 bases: TGTGCCATCAGGGACGGACTAGCGGGGAACACCGGGGAGCTGTTTTTT. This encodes CAIRDGLAGNTGELFF.

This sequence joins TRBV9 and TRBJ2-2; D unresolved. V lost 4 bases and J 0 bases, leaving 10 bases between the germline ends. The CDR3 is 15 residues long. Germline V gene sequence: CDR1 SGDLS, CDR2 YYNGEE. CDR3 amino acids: CASSTSGANTGELFF. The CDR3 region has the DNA TGTGCCAGCAGCACCAGTGGGGCGAACACCGGGGAGCTGTTTTTT.

This CDR3 is CASSLAGYGNQPQHF. The CDR3 nucleotides read TGTGCCAGCAGCTTAGCAGGATATGGCAATCAGCCCCAGCATTTT. J is TRBJ1-5 and V is TRBV7-9; D is ambiguous. V shed 0 bases and J shed 2 bases, with 8 bases lying between them. The CDR3 runs 15 residues. Germline V CDR1 and CDR2: SEHNR, FQNEAQ (reference sequence).

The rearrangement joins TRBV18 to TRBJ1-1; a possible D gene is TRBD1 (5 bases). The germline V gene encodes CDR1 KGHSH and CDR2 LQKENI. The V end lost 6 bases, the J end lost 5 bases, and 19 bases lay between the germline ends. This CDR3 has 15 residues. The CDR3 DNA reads TGTGCCAGCTCCGTCTTCAGGGACTCGTCAACTGAAGCTTTCTTT. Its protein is CASSVFRDSSTEAFF. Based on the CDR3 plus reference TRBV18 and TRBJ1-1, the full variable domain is NAGVMQNPRHLVRRRGQEARLRCSPMKGHSHVYWYRQLPEEGLKFMVYLQKENIIDESGMPKERFSAEFPKEGPSILRIQQVVRGDSAAYFCASSVFRDSSTEAFFGQGTRLTVV.